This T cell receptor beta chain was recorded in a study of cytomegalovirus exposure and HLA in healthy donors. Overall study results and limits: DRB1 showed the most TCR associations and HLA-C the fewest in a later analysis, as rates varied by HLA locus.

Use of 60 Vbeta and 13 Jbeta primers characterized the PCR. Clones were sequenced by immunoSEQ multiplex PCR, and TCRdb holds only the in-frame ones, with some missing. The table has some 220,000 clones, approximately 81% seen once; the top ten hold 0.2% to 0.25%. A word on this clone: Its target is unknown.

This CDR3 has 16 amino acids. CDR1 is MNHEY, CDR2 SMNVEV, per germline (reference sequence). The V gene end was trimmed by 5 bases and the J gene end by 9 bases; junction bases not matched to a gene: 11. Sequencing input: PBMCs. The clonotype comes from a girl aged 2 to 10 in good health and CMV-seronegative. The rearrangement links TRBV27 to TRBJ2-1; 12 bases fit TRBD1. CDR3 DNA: TGTGCCAGCAGTCGCGCCGGGACAGGGGGCGGAGGTGAGCAGTTCTTC. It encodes CASSRAGTGGGGEQFF.